This T cell receptor (beta chain) was recovered during a study of beta chain features in type 1 diabetes. Germline V gives CDR1 SQVTM, CDR2 ANQGSEA. The CDR3 spans 11 residues. The germline V and J ends were trimmed by 8 bases and 3 bases, with 8 bases remaining between them. All of the isolated RNA was reverse transcribed, so expressed TCRB transcripts were sequenced. Measured with immunoSEQ multiplex PCR; TCRdb has only the in-frame clones, and not every one. The sample carries roughly 450,000 clones, approximately 10% recorded once. Only a few counts were recorded for this clone. Sequenced input: naive CD4+ T cells from blood. The source is a woman younger than 30 in good health. V gene TRBV29-1 combines with J gene TRBJ2-1, with D hard to call. CDR3 bases: TGCAGCTCCTCTAGCTACAATGAGCAGTTCTTC. Encoded protein: CSSSSYNEQFF.